This TCR beta chain came from a study of T cell responses to AZD1222 COVID-19 vaccine. Study outcomes and limitations: Among the donors, most were white British and more were female, and clonal diversity was possibly underestimated. None of the repertoires were sampled until the peak T cell response had passed.

Method: immunoSEQ multiplex PCR; TCRdb's copy keeps in-frame clones and lacks some. The table has 60,000 to 90,000 clones, about 80% seen once. This CDR3 is 14 amino acids long. Germline CDR1 and CDR2: MDHEN and SYDVKM. V lost 8 bases and J 4 bases, leaving 17 bases between the germline ends. Comment on this clone: Its target is not known.

This clonotype was sampled from an adult who received the MenACWY meningococcal vaccine as a control. This material consisted of peripheral blood, taken 28 days after the second dose of the MenACWY control vaccine. The chain carries TRBV28 and TRBJ1-2, with D possibly TRBD1 on 5 matching bases. Written as DNA, the CDR3 is TGTGCCAGCGCTGGAGTGGGGCCGGGCTATGGCTACACCTTC. Translated: CASAGVGPGYGYTF.